This is a list of T cell receptor beta chains from one sample in a study of blood T cells in healthy people across ages. From the 5' RACE reads, TCRdb called clonotypes with MiXCR, one entry per CDR3 protein. Of approximately 800,000 distinct CDR3 sequences detected, about 36% appear once; the ten largest clones hold approximately 13%. Sequenced: blood. These receptors all come from a man aged 18-30 years in good health. CDR3s include the opening cysteine and the closing phenylalanine or tryptophan. The D gene is left open where the match is weak. A row's size may be missing; if present it is once, few, many or a size class.

clone size,D gene,CDR3 length,V gene,J gene,CDR3 DNA,CDR3 protein
-,-,14,TRBV20-1,TRBJ1-5,TGCAGTGCTACCCGGACAGCACCTTCTCAGCCCCAGCATTTT,CSATRTAPSQPQHF
-,TRBD1,17,TRBV7-2,TRBJ1-1,TGTGCCAGCAGCTACACCCAGACAGGGGCGGGGAACACTGAAGCTTTCTTT,CASSYTQTGAGNTEAFF
-,-,13,TRBV29-1,TRBJ1-4,TGCAGCGTTGGGGGGGGGATTAATGAAAAACTGTTTTTT,CSVGGGINEKLFF
many,-,14,TRBV6-5,TRBJ1-2,TGTGCCAGCAGTTACGCGGCAGGGTCCTATGGCTACACCTTC,CASSYAAGSYGYTF
-,-,16,TRBV4-3,TRBJ1-1,TGCGCCAGCAGCCAAAATGCGGCGGTAAGGTTCACTGAAGCTTTCTTT,CASSQNAAVRFTEAFF
few,-,14,TRBV7-2,TRBJ2-3,TGTGCCAGCAGCCCAAATCCCCCGACAGATACGCAGTATTTT,CASSPNPPTDTQYF
many,TRBD2,15,TRBV7-2,TRBJ2-1,TGTGCCAGCAGCTTAGCGGGGGGGACCAACAATGAGCAGTTCTTC,CASSLAGGTNNEQFF
-,-,15,TRBV7-2,TRBJ2-5,TGTGCCAGCAGCCAACAGGCGTCGTACCAAGAGACCCAGTACTTC,CASSQQASYQETQYF
few,-,15,TRBV20-1,TRBJ1-5,TGCAGTGCTAGAAGGACAGTTTATAGCAATCAGCCCCAGCATTTT,CSARRTVYSNQPQHF
many,TRBD2,14,TRBV10-3,TRBJ2-3,TGTGCCATAGGGACTAGCGGATACACAGATACGCAGTATTTT,CAIGTSGYTDTQYF
-,-,11,TRBV20-1,TRBJ2-5,TGCAGTGCGTCTGGAGGGAATGAGCAGTACTTC,CSASGGNEQYF
-,TRBD2,15,TRBV7-6,TRBJ2-3,TGTGCCAGCAGCTTACCAGCGGGGGGGCAAGATACGCAGTATTTT,CASSLPAGGQDTQYF
-,TRBD2,20,TRBV27,TRBJ2-3,TGTGCCAGCAGTTTATCTCCTAGCGGGGGGGCCCTAACGGGCACAGATACGCAGTATTTT,CASSLSPSGGALTGTDTQYF
few,-,16,TRBV6-6,TRBJ2-5,TGTGCCAGCAGCTACGCTGAGGGCCCCTCCAGAGAGACCCAGTACTTC,CASSYAEGPSRETQYF
-,-,15,TRBV11-2,TRBJ2-5,TGTGCCAGCAGAGGCTGGAAGGGGTGGGAGGAGACCCAGTACTTC,CASRGWKGWEETQYF
many,-,14,TRBV7-8,TRBJ2-1,TGTGCCAGCAGCCAAAGACAAAAGTACAATGAGCAGTTCTTC,CASSQRQKYNEQFF
-,TRBD1,15,TRBV6-1,TRBJ2-5,TGTGCCAGCAGTGTCGGGACAGAGCTCCAAGAGACCCAGTACTTC,CASSVGTELQETQYF
once,-,14,TRBV10-3,TRBJ1-2,TGTGCCATCATCGACAGCTCCGCTAACTATGGCTACACCTTC,CAIIDSSANYGYTF
-,-,13,TRBV10-3,TRBJ1-2,TGTGCCTCTCGTCGGGGGGAGTTGGATGGCTACACCTTC,CASRRGELDGYTF
few,-,14,TRBV28,TRBJ2-5,TGTGCCAGCAACCCTCATAGGGCTAAAGAGACCCAGTACTTC,CASNPHRAKETQYF
-,-,13,TRBV29-1,TRBJ2-2,TGCAGCGCGAGCTCAGGTCAGGCCGGGGAGCTGTTTTTT,CSASSGQAGELFF
few,TRBD1,15,TRBV29-1,TRBJ2-2,TGCAGCGTTGAGGGACAGGCTGCGAACACCGGGGAGCTGTTTTTT,CSVEGQAANTGELFF
-,-,10,TRBV2,TRBJ2-3,TGTGCCAGCAGTGAAGCGCGGCAGTATTTT,CASSEARQYF
-,TRBD1,15,TRBV4-1,TRBJ1-5,TGCGCCAGCAGCCAGCTCACAGGGGCAAATCAGCCCCAGCATTTT,CASSQLTGANQPQHF
-,-,14,TRBV7-9,TRBJ2-4,TGTGCCAGCAGCGTAGGCGTGGGGGGCGGTGAGCAGTACTTC,CASSVGVGGGEQYF
-,TRBD1,13,TRBV20-1,TRBJ2-7,TGCAGCGCACAACAGGGGTACTCCTACGAGCAGTACTTC,CSAQQGYSYEQYF
few,TRBD1,16,TRBV5-6,TRBJ2-3,TGTGCCAGCAGCCTCCGGGACAGGGGGATATCGGATACGCAGTATTTT,CASSLRDRGISDTQYF
few,-,12,TRBV3-1,TRBJ2-3,TGTGCCAGCAGCTCCTCGTCGGATACGCAGTATTTT,CASSSSSDTQYF
-,TRBD2,16,TRBV27,TRBJ2-5,TGTGCCAGCAGTTTCCTAGCGGGGCAAACCCAAGAGACCCAGTACTTC,CASSFLAGQTQETQYF
-,-,13,TRBV12-3/TRBV12-4,TRBJ2-3,TGTGCCAGCAGCCCAGTCAGCCCAGATACGCAGTATTTT,CASSPVSPDTQYF
-,-,11,TRBV2,TRBJ2-5,TGTGCCAGCCGGGAAACAGGGCCGCAGTACTTC,CASRETGPQYF
few,-,12,TRBV25-1,TRBJ2-7,TGTGCCAGCGGAACCACGGGCTACGAGCAGTACTTC,CASGTTGYEQYF
many,-,12,TRBV5-5,TRBJ2-7,TGTGCCAGCAGCCAACCGACCTACGAGCAGTACTTC,CASSQPTYEQYF
few,-,13,TRBV20-1,TRBJ1-5,TGCAGTGCCCCCGCCTGGAGCAATCAGCCCCAGCATTTT,CSAPAWSNQPQHF
few,TRBD2,15,TRBV5-6,TRBJ2-1,TGTGCCAGCAGCTGGGGGGGGTTCCCTTACAATGAGCAGTTCTTC,CASSWGGFPYNEQFF
many,TRBD2,14,TRBV7-2,TRBJ2-7,TGTGCCAGCAGCTTCGGACTAGCCTCCTACGAGCAGTACTTC,CASSFGLASYEQYF
few,-,12,TRBV12-3/TRBV12-4,TRBJ1-5,TGTGCCAGCACCCTAGGCCAGCAGCCCCAGCATTTT,CASTLGQQPQHF
few,-,15,TRBV20-1,TRBJ1-4,TGCAGTGCTAGTATAACCCAGTTCAGCCCGGAAAAACTGTTTTTT,CSASITQFSPEKLFF
-,TRBD1,16,TRBV5-1,TRBJ2-3,TGCGCCAGCAGCTTGGCCGTGGACAGGGTATCGGATACGCAGTATTTT,CASSLAVDRVSDTQYF
many,-,15,TRBV18,TRBJ2-5,TGTGCCAGCTCACCAAGAACAGGCAAGACGGAGACCCAGTACTTC,CASSPRTGKTETQYF
-,-,12,TRBV7-6,TRBJ1-1,TGTGCCAGCAGCTTAGGCACATCTGAAGCTTTCTTT,CASSLGTSEAFF
few,-,17,TRBV15,TRBJ2-7,TGTGCCACCAGCAGAGGCTATAAAACGAGCTCCTACAATGAGCAGTACTTC,CATSRGYKTSSYNEQYF
-,-,12,TRBV18,TRBJ2-7,TGTGCCAGCTCACCAGGGTTAAACGAGCAGTACTTC,CASSPGLNEQYF